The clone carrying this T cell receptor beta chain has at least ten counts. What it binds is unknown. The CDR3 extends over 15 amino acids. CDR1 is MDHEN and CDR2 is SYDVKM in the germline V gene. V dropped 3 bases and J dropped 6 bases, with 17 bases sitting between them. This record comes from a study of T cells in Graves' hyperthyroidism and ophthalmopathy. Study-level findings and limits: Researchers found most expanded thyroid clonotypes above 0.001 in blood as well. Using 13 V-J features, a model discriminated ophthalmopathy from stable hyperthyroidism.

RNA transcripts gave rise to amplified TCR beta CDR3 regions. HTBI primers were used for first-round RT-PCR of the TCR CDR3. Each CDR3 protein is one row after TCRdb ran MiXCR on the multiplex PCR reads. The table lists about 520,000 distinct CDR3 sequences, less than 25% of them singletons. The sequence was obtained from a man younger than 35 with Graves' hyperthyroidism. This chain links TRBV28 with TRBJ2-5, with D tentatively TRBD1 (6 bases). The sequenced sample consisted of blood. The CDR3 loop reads CASSFFRGQSKTQYF. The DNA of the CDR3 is TGTGCCAGCAGTTTTTTCAGGGGCCAGTCGAAGACCCAGTACTTC.